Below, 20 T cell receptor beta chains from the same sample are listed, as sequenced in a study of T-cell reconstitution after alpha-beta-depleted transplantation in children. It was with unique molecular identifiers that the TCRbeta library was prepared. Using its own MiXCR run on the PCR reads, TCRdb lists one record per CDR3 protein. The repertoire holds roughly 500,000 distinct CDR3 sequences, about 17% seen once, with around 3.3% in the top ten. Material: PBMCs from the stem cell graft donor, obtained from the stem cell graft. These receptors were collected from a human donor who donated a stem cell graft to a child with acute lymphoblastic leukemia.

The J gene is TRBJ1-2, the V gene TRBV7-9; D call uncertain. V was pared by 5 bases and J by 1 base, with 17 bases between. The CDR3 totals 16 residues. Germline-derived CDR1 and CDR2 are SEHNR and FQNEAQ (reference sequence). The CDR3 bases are TGTGCCAGCAGCCCGGTCGGGCAGGACTATAACTATGGCTACACCTTC. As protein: CASSPVGQDYNYGYTF.

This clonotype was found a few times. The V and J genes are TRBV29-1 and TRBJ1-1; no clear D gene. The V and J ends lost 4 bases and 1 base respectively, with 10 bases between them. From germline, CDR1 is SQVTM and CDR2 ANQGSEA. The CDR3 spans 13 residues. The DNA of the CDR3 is TGCAGCGTTGGGTCGCAGTCGAACACTGAAGCTTTCTTT. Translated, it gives CSVGSQSNTEAFF.

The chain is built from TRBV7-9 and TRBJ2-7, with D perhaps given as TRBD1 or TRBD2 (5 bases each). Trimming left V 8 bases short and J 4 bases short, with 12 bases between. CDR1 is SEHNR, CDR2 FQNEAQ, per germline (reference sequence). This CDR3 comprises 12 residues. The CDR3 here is CASRSEGYEQYF. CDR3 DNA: TGTGCCAGCCGAAGTGAGGGGTACGAGCAGTACTTC. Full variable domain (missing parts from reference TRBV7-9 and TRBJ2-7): DTGVSQNPRHKITKRGQNVTFRCDPISEHNRLYWYRQTLGQGPEFLTYFQNEAQLEKSRLLSDRFSAERPKGSFSTLEIQRTEQGDSAMYLCASRSEGYEQYFGPGTRLTVT.

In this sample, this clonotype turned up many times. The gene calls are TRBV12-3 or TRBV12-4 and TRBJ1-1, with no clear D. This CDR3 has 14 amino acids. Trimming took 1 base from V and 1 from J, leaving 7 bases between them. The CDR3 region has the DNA TGTGCCAGCAGTTTAGGCACAACGAACACTGAAGCTTTCTTT. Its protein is CASSLGTTNTEAFF.

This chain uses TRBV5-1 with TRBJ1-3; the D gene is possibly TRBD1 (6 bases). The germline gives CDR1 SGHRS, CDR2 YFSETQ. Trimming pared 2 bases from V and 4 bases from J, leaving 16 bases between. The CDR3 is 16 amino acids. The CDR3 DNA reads TGCGCCAGCAGCTTAGGGACAAGGAGTGAGGGAAACACCATATATTTT. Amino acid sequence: CASSLGTRSEGNTIYF.

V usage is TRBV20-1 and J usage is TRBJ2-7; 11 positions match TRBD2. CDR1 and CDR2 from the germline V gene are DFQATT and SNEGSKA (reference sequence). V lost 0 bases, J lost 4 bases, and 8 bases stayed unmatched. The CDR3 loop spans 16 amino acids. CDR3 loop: CSARDFTSGRGYEQYF. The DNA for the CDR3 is TGCAGTGCTAGAGATTTCACTAGCGGGAGAGGATACGAGCAGTACTTC.

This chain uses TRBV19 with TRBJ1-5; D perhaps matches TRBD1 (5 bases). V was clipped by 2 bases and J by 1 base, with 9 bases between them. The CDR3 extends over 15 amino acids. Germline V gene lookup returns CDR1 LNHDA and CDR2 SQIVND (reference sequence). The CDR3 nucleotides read TGTGCCAGTAGTATATGGGGACGGAGCAATCAGCCCCAGCATTTT. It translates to CASSIWGRSNQPQHF.

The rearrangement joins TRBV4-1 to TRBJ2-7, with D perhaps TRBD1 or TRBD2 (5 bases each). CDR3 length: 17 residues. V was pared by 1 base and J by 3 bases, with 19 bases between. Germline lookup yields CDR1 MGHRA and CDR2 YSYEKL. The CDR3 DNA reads TGCGCCAGCAGCCAAGCGGAATTGGGGACCCTCTTCTACGAGCAGTACTTC. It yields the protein CASSQAELGTLFYEQYF.

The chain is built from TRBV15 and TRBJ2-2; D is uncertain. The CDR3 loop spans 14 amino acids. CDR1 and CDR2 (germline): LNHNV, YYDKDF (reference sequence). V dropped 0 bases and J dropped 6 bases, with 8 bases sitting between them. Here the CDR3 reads CATSREEVAGELFF. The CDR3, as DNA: TGTGCCACCAGCAGAGAAGAGGTCGCCGGGGAGCTGTTTTTT.

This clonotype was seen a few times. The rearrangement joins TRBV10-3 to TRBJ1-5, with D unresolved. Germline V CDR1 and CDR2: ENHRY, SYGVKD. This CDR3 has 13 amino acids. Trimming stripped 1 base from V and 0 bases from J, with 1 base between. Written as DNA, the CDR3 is TGTGCCATCAGTGAGTATAGCAATCAGCCCCAGCATTTT. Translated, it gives CAISEYSNQPQHF.

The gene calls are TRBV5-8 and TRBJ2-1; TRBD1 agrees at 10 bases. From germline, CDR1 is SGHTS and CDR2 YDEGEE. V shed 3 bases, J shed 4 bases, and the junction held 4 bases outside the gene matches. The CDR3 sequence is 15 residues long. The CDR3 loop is CASSSGTGEYNEQFF. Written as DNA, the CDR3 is TGTGCCAGCAGCTCAGGGACAGGGGAGTACAATGAGCAGTTCTTC.

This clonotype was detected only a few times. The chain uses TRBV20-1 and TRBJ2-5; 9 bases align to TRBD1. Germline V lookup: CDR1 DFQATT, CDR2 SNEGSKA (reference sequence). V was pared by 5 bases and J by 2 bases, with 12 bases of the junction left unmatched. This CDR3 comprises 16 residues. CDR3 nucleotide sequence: TGCAGTGCTCCTACAACGGACAGGGGAAGTCAAGAGACCCAGTACTTC. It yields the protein CSAPTTDRGSQETQYF.

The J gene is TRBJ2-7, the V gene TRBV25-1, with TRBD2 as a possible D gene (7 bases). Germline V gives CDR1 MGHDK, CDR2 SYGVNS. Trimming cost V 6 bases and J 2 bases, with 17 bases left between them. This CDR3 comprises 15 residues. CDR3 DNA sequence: TGTGCCAGCAGCCCTACGGGGGGCGCTGCCTACGAGCAGTACTTC. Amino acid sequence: CASSPTGGAAYEQYF.

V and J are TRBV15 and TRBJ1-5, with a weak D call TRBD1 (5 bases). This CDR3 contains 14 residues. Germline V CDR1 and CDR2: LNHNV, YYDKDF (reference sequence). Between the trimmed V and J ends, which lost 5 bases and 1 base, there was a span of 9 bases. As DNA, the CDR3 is TGTGCCACCAGCCCTGGGACGAGCAATCAGCCCCAGCATTTT. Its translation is CATSPGTSNQPQHF.

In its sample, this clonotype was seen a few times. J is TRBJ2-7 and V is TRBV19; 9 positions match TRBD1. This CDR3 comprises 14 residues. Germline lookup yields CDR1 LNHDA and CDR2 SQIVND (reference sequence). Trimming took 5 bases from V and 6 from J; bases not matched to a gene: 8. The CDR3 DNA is TGTGCCAGTAGTCCCGGGACAGGGACTACCGAGCAGTACTTC. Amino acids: CASSPGTGTTEQYF.

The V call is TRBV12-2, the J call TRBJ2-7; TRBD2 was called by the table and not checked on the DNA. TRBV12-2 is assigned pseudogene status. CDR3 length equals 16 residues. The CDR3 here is CASRSVLAAKDYEQYF. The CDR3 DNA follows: TGTGCAAGTCGCTCGGTTCTAGCGGCAAAAGACTACGAGCAGTACTTC.

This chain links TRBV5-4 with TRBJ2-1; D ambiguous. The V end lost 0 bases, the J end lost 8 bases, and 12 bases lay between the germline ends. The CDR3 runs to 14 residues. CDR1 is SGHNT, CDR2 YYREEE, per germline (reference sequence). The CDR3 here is CASSLVLGLDEQFF. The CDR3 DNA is TGTGCCAGCAGCTTGGTCTTGGGGTTGGATGAGCAGTTCTTC.

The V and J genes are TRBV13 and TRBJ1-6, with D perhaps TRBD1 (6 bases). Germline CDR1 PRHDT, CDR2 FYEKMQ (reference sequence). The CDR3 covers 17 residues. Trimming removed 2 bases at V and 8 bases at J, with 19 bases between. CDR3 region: CASSLTGLASVDSPLHF. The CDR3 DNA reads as TGTGCCAGCAGCTTAACAGGGTTAGCCTCCGTGGATTCACCCCTCCACTTT.

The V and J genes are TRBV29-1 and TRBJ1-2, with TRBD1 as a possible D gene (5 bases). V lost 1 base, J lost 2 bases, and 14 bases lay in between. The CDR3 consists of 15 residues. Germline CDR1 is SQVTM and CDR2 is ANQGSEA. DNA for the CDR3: TGCAGCGTTGAAGGCCAGGGAGGCCTCAACTATGGCTACACCTTC. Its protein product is CSVEGQGGLNYGYTF.

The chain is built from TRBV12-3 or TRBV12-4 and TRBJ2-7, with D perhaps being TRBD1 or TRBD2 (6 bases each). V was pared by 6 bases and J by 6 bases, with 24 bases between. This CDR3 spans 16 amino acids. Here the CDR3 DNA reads TGTGCCAGCAGCTTTCGGGCTTGGGGGGCGGAGTGCGAGCAGTACTTC. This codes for CASSFRAWGAECEQYF.